This record concerns one TCR beta chain sequence. A second about 7 to 12 cycle PCR used barcoded and J-beta primers. TCRdb processed the 5' RACE reads anew with MiXCR; each CDR3 protein has one entry. The sample consists of about 1.4 million distinct CDR3 sequences, approximately 59% of them appearing once. The length of the CDR3 is 15 residues. The germline CDR1 and CDR2 sequences are LGHDT and YNNKEL (reference sequence). Deletions cut 1 base from V and 1 base from J, with 10 bases between. The data were obtained in a study of blood T cells in healthy people across ages. This sequence was found in a man aged 18 to 35 in good health. Sequencing was done on a sample of blood. The V gene is TRBV3-1, the J gene TRBJ1-1, with a weak D call TRBD1 (5 bases). In DNA, the CDR3 is TGTGCCAGCAGCCAAGCCGTAGACAGGAACACTGAAGCTTTCTTT. Translating it yields CASSQAVDRNTEAFF.